The following is a TCR beta chain sequence with its context. Library preparation (for TCRbeta) was performed with unique molecular identifiers. TCRdb re-called the PCR reads through MiXCR, storing one row per CDR3 protein. Of fewer than 550,000 distinct CDR3 sequences listed, around 9.9% are singletons. This specimen belongs to a study of T-cell reconstitution after alpha-beta-depleted transplantation in children. This TCR was sampled from a human donor who donated a stem cell graft to a child with acute myeloid leukemia. The sample consisted of PBMCs from the stem cell graft donor, taken from the stem cell graft.

The CDR3 loop is CAISEWGGGQPQHF. In DNA form, the CDR3 reads TGTGCCATCAGTGAATGGGGTGGGGGTCAGCCCCAGCATTTT. The rearrangement uses TRBV10-3 and TRBJ1-5, with a weak D call TRBD1 (5 bases). CDR1 is ENHRY, CDR2 SYGVKD, per germline. CDR3 length: 14 residues. Trimming left V 3 bases short and J 6 bases short, with 12 bases between.